The 28 T cell receptor beta chains below all came from one sample that was sequenced in a study of OX40 agonist ivuxolimab in advanced cancers. The method was immunoSEQ multiplex PCR; TCRdb's version includes in-frame clones alone and lacks a portion of them. The sample has 65,000 to 85,000 clones, around nine tenths seen once; the top ten hold around 2.1%. The specimen comprised CD4+ or CD8+ T cells sorted from blood, sampled in a trial of the OX40 agonist ivuxolimab. These TCRs come from an adult with an advanced solid tumor such as melanoma, head and neck, liver or kidney cancer.

This clone was observed a single time. The CDR3 DNA sequence: TGTGCCAGCAGTTACTCTACGAACTATGGCTACACCTTC. Translated, it gives CASSYSTNYGYTF. The V and J genes are TRBV6-6 and TRBJ1-2, with unresolved D. Trimming took off 0 bases at V and 2 bases at J, with 4 bases between the two ends. The CDR3 runs to 13 residues. CDR1 and CDR2 (germline): MNHNY, SVGAGI (reference sequence).

In this sample, this clone turned up once. The chain links TRBV27 to TRBJ1-6; D is unclear. The CDR3 extends over 15 amino acids. Trimming removed 6 bases from V and 0 bases from J, with 9 bases in between. Germline V gene data show CDR1 as MNHEY and CDR2 as SMNVEV (reference sequence). The DNA of the CDR3 is TGTGCCAGCAGCTCAACGAGCTCCTATAATTCACCCCTCCACTTT. Translated: CASSSTSSYNSPLHF.

The rearrangement links TRBV27 to TRBJ2-2, with TRBD2 matching over 10 bases. The CDR3 loop spans 20 amino acids. From germline, CDR1 is MNHEY and CDR2 SMNVEV (reference sequence). Germline trimming cut 2 bases from V and 0 bases from J; bases unmatched to any gene: 12. The CDR3 reads CASSLRIISSGGPNTGELFF. The CDR3 DNA follows: TGTGCCAGCAGTTTAAGGATTATTAGTAGCGGGGGGCCGAACACCGGGGAGCTGTTTTTT.

The J gene is TRBJ2-5, the V gene TRBV6-1, with TRBD2 as a possible D gene (5 bases). Germline V gene sequence: CDR1 MNHNS, CDR2 SASEGT. Trimming cost V 6 bases and J 5 bases, with 13 bases left between them. This CDR3 is 13 amino acids long. The CDR3 DNA follows: TGTGCCAGCAGCCCGCTGGGCGGGGAGACCCAGTACTTC. Residues: CASSPLGGETQYF.

This chain joins TRBV7-8 and TRBJ2-1, with D possibly matching TRBD2 (6 bases). The CDR3 has 14 amino acids. CDR1 is SGHVS and CDR2 is FQNEAQ in the germline V gene. V lost 5 bases, J lost 7 bases, and 15 bases lay in between. The CDR3 loop reads CASSPRTTRNEQFF. The DNA for the CDR3 is TGTGCCAGCAGCCCCCGGACTACCCGGAATGAGCAGTTCTTC.

This sequence joins TRBV6-6 and TRBJ1-1; the D gene is possibly TRBD1 (5 bases). Germline CDR1 and CDR2: MNHNY and SVGAGI (reference sequence). The CDR3 has 15 amino acids. Trimming removed 6 bases at V and 7 bases at J, with 21 bases between. The CDR3 spells CASSLEASRVDEAFF. CDR3 in DNA: TGTGCCAGCAGCCTAGAGGCGTCCAGGGTCGATGAAGCTTTCTTT.

The V and J genes are TRBV7-2 and TRBJ2-2; no clear D gene. There are 15 residues in the CDR3. The V gene's germline CDR1 is SGHTA and CDR2 FQGNSA. V lost 7 bases and J lost 0, with 12 bases in between. For the CDR3, the DNA is TGTGCCAGCACCCAAGGGCAGACGAACACCGGGGAGCTGTTTTTT. Its translation: CASTQGQTNTGELFF.

The J gene is TRBJ2-3, the V gene TRBV11-2; D gene uncertain. This CDR3 spans 13 amino acids. Trimming pared 2 bases from V and 7 bases from J, leaving 10 bases between. Germline lookup yields CDR1 SGHAT and CDR2 FQNNGV. The CDR3, as DNA: TGTGCCAGCAGCTTATCGGATTCTTATACGCAGTATTTT. Protein: CASSLSDSYTQYF.

The CDR3 bases are TGTGCCAGCAGCTTGCTATCGAAAGGGGGCACTGAAGCTTTCTTT. Residues: CASSLLSKGGTEAFF. V usage is TRBV5-6 and J usage is TRBJ1-1; weak D call: TRBD1 (6 bases). This CDR3 region has 15 residues. Germline CDR1 is SGHDT and CDR2 is YYEEEE. Trimming stripped 1 base from V and 4 bases from J, with 14 bases between.

This rearrangement joins TRBV29-1 to TRBJ2-6; D perhaps matches TRBD2 (5 bases). Trimming took off 4 bases at V and 4 bases at J, with 8 bases between the two ends. The CDR3 runs to 13 residues. Germline CDR1 is SQVTM and CDR2 is ANQGSEA. In DNA, the CDR3 is TGCAGCGTTGGCCGGGGAGGGGCCAACGTCCTGACTTTC. Its translation: CSVGRGGANVLTF.

The chain has TRBV5-8 and TRBJ1-1; no definite D call. This CDR3 has 12 residues. CDR1 SGHTS and CDR2 YDEGEE come from the germline V gene. The V end was cut by 3 bases, the J end by 4 bases, with 7 bases between. DNA of the CDR3: TGTGCCAGCAGCTCCCCCCGCACTGAAGCTTTCTTT. Its translation is CASSSPRTEAFF.

CDR3 sequence: CASSADRGAGNTIYF. The CDR3 nucleotides are TGCGCCAGCAGTGCGGACAGGGGAGCTGGAAACACCATATATTTT. The gene calls are TRBV10-1 and TRBJ1-3; 9 nucleotides align to TRBD1. This CDR3 has 15 amino acids. Germline CDR1 is WNHNN and CDR2 is SYGVQD (reference sequence). With 4 bases clipped from V and 2 bases from J, the junction kept 3 bases outside the gene matches.

This clone came up a few times. The CDR3 coding sequence is TGTGCCAGTAGTATAGGCCCAACAGGGTGGCCCGCCTCTAGCACAGATACGCAGTATTTT. Protein product: CASSIGPTGWPASSTDTQYF. V and J are TRBV19 and TRBJ2-3; D perhaps matches TRBD1 (6 bases). The CDR3 covers 20 residues. Trimming left V 1 base short and J 0 bases short, with 23 bases between. Germline V lookup: CDR1 LNHDA, CDR2 SQIVND (reference sequence).

This clone has only a few counts. V usage is TRBV14 and J usage is TRBJ1-1; D not certain. This CDR3 has 18 amino acids. Looked up from germline, CDR1 is SGHDN and CDR2 is FVKESK. Deletions cut 4 bases from V and 2 bases from J, with 23 bases between. The CDR3 is CASSRLWSRNPTNTEAFF. Here the CDR3 DNA reads TGTGCCAGCAGCCGACTCTGGTCGAGGAACCCTACCAACACTGAAGCTTTCTTT. Looking up the rest from reference TRBV14 and TRBJ1-1 gives the full variable domain: EAGVTQFPSHSVIEKGQTVTLRCDPISGHDNLYWYRRVMGKEIKFLLHFVKESKQDESGMPNNRFLAERTGGTYSTLKVQPAELEDSGVYFCASSRLWSRNPTNTEAFFGQGTRLTVV.

The gene calls are TRBV7-2 and TRBJ1-2, with D perhaps matching TRBD1 (6 bases). This CDR3 has 14 residues. Trimming shortened V by 2 bases and J by 6 bases, and 13 bases separated the two germline ends. Germline CDR1 is SGHTA and CDR2 is FQGNSA. The CDR3 loop reads CASSLSGGRDGYTF. Written as DNA, the CDR3 is TGTGCCAGCAGCTTATCCGGGGGCAGAGATGGCTACACCTTC.

V usage is TRBV5-1 and J usage is TRBJ2-3; 11 bases are shared with TRBD2. This CDR3 has 16 amino acids. After removal of 4 bases from V and 7 bases from J, the junction contained 11 bases not matched to a gene. The germline V gene has CDR1 SGHRS and CDR2 YFSETQ. The CDR3 reads CASSPTLLAGAYTQYF. The CDR3 coding sequence is TGCGCCAGCAGCCCAACTCTACTAGCGGGGGCCTATACGCAGTATTTT.

The chain uses TRBV5-1 and TRBJ2-7; D is possibly TRBD1 or TRBD2 (5 bases each). The CDR3 covers 15 residues. Germline V CDR1 and CDR2: SGHRS, YFSETQ. The V and J ends lost 4 bases and 0 bases respectively, with 14 bases between them. CDR3 region: CASSPGGGSSYEQYF. The CDR3 region has the DNA TGCGCCAGCAGCCCGGGTGGGGGTAGCTCCTACGAGCAGTACTTC.

This clone has a single count. Within the sample, other DNA sequences also encode this same CDR3. The chain combines TRBV5-1 with TRBJ2-2; D uncertain. The CDR3 length is 14 residues. V gave up 0 bases and J gave up 0 bases, with 3 bases separating them. Per germline, CDR1 SGHRS and CDR2 YFSETQ. CDR3 residues: CASSLDPNTGELFF. CDR3 nucleotide sequence: TGCGCCAGCAGCTTGGACCCGAACACCGGGGAGCTGTTTTTT.

Of note for this clone: Other DNA sequences from this sample encode an identical CDR3 as well. CDR3 loop: CASSVDTGGTGNTIYF. The CDR3 coding sequence is TGTGCCAGCAGCGTGGACACAGGGGGCACTGGAAACACCATATATTTT. V and J are TRBV9 and TRBJ1-3; 9 positions agree with TRBD1. Germline trimming cut 2 bases from V and 2 bases from J; bases unmatched to any gene: 5. CDR3 size: 16 residues. Germline V CDR1 and CDR2: SGDLS, YYNGEE.

The chain recombines TRBV5-4 with TRBJ1-2, with a weak D call TRBD1 (6 bases). Germline V gene sequence: CDR1 SGHNT, CDR2 YYREEE (reference sequence). The V and J ends lost 0 bases and 7 bases respectively, with 13 bases between them. This CDR3 is built from 14 residues. CDR3 DNA: TGTGCCAGCAGCTTGGGCATCGGGGGCGGTGGCTACACCTTC. Its translation: CASSLGIGGGGYTF.

This chain connects TRBV19 to TRBJ2-6; a weak D match, TRBD2 (5 bases). This CDR3 spans 15 amino acids. CDR1 and CDR2 (germline): LNHDA, SQIVND (reference sequence). V gave up 6 bases and J gave up 0 bases, with 9 bases separating them. This CDR3 is CASRRADSGANVLTF. The CDR3 bases are TGTGCCAGTAGGAGGGCAGACTCTGGGGCCAACGTCCTGACTTTC.

This clone showed up just once. This sequence joins TRBV15 and TRBJ2-3; D uncertain. Trimming left V 0 bases short and J 14 bases short, with 12 bases between. Germline CDR1 is LNHNV and CDR2 is YYDKDF (reference sequence). The CDR3 spans 12 residues. The CDR3 DNA reads as TGTGCCACCAGCAGAGATGAACCCACGGCGTATTTT. As protein: CATSRDEPTAYF.

J is TRBJ1-6 and V is TRBV9; D remains unclear. The germline CDR1 and CDR2 sequences are SGDLS and YYNGEE. V shed 3 bases and J shed 6 bases, with 7 bases lying between them. This CDR3 region has 13 residues. The CDR3 is CASSDEVNSPLHF. As DNA, the CDR3 is TGTGCCAGCAGCGATGAAGTTAATTCACCCCTCCACTTT.

The V gene is TRBV9, the J gene TRBJ2-1, with 9 bases that match TRBD2. After removal of 4 bases from V and 9 bases from J, the junction contained 14 bases not matched to a gene. This CDR3 is 16 amino acids long. CDR1 and CDR2 (germline): SGDLS, YYNGEE. The CDR3 region is CASSPLAGASVGEQFF. CDR3 nucleotide sequence: TGTGCCAGCAGCCCCTTAGCGGGAGCCTCGGTGGGTGAGCAGTTCTTC.

This chain links TRBV7-2 with TRBJ1-1; TRBD1 aligns across 7 bases. CDR3 length: 15 residues. Germline CDR1 is SGHTA and CDR2 is FQGNSA. With 5 bases clipped from V and 1 base from J, the junction kept 7 bases outside the gene matches. The CDR3 sequence: CASSPTPGGNTEAFF. CDR3 nucleotides: TGTGCCAGCAGCCCCACCCCAGGGGGGAACACTGAAGCTTTCTTT.

About this clone itself: The junction and the germline gene differ at one end; a read error may be behind it. This sample also contains other DNA sequences that code for the same CDR3. The J gene is TRBJ2-3, the V gene TRBV18, with a possible D match to TRBD2 (5 bases). This CDR3 is built from 15 residues. The germline V gene encodes CDR1 KGHSH and CDR2 LQKENI. The CDR3 nucleotides are TGTGCCAGCTCACCACCAAGCGGAAACACAGATACGCAATATTTT. The encoded protein is CASSPPSGNTDTQYF. Looking up the rest from reference TRBV18 and TRBJ2-3 gives the full variable domain: NAGVMQNPRHLVRRRGQEARLRCSPMKGHSHVYWYRQLPEEGLKFMVYLQKENIIDESGMPKERFSAEFPKEGPSILRIQQVVRGDSAAYFCASSPPSGNTDTQYFGPGTRLTVL.

V usage is TRBV4-1 and J usage is TRBJ1-5; D gene uncertain. This CDR3 has 16 amino acids. V lost 0 bases, J lost 5 bases, and 14 bases lay in between. Germline V gene sequence: CDR1 MGHRA, CDR2 YSYEKL. The CDR3: CASSQDPGTAYQPQHF. DNA for the CDR3: TGCGCCAGCAGCCAAGATCCGGGTACGGCTTATCAGCCCCAGCATTTT.

The rearrangement links TRBV6-4 to TRBJ2-1; no clear D gene. With 3 bases removed from V and 9 bases from J, the gap between germline ends came to 12 bases. The CDR3 has 13 amino acids. Germline values: CDR1 MRHNA, CDR2 SNTAGT. The DNA for the CDR3 is TGTGCCAGCAGTGAGTATGTGGGTGGTGAGCAGTTCTTC. This codes for CASSEYVGGEQFF.